The 15 T cell receptor beta chains in this list originate from one sample, sequenced in a study of Ad26.COV2.S vaccination and SARS-CoV-2 variants. Treatment specified: around 19 received Ad26.COV2.S at low or high dose, single or two shots; about 5 received placebo; per-sample allocation not given. Collection of samples fell on day 63 after the first vaccine or placebo injection. Some clones are missing from TCRdb's copy, which holds only in-frame ones; the method was immunoSEQ multiplex PCR. The sample consists of more than 350,000 clones, around nine tenths of them appearing once. Material: peripheral blood, obtained in a trial of Ad26.COV2.S vaccine versus placebo. These TCRs come from a person aged 18-65 years who received the Ad26.COV2.S COVID-19 vaccine or a placebo.

The rearrangement links TRBV28 to TRBJ1-1; the D is unclear. The length of the CDR3 is 11 residues. V was clipped by 10 bases and J by 7 bases, with 13 bases between them. The germline CDR1 and CDR2 sequences are MDHEN and SYDVKM. CDR3 residues: CATTFAVEAFF. CDR3 DNA: TGTGCCACCACGTTCGCGGTTGAAGCTTTCTTT.

The chain joins TRBV3-1 (or the pseudogene TRBV3-2) to TRBJ2-1; no reliable D call. The CDR3 consists of 16 residues. V dropped 1 base and J dropped 3 bases, with 13 bases sitting between them. Germline V gene data show CDR1 as LGHDT and CDR2 as YNNKEL (reference sequence). CDR3 in amino acids: CASSQGYSLGYNEQFF. The CDR3 DNA follows: TGTGCCAGCAGCCAAGGGTACTCGCTGGGCTACAATGAGCAGTTCTTC.

V is TRBV7-2 and J is TRBJ2-1, with D uncertain. The V end lost 3 bases, the J end lost 0 bases, and 9 bases lay between the germline ends. Germline V lookup: CDR1 SGHTA, CDR2 FQGNSA. The CDR3 consists of 15 residues. The CDR3 DNA reads as TGTGCCAGCAGCTTTGCACCCAGCTCCTACAATGAGCAGTTCTTC. This encodes CASSFAPSSYNEQFF.

The chain links TRBV7-9 to TRBJ1-2; D call uncertain. There are 13 residues in the CDR3. Trimming stripped 5 bases from V and 2 bases from J, with 9 bases between. Germline V gives CDR1 SEHNR, CDR2 FQNEAQ (reference sequence). The CDR3 spells CASSLDLNYGYTF. The CDR3 nucleotides read TGTGCCAGCAGCCTCGACCTAAACTATGGCTACACCTTC.

The V and J genes are TRBV19 and TRBJ2-7, with 10 positions matching TRBD2. V shed 3 bases and J 3 bases; nucleotides not matched to a gene: 5. The CDR3 runs to 15 residues. From germline, CDR1 is LNHDA and CDR2 SQIVND (reference sequence). CDR3 nucleotides: TGTGCCAGTAGTATTGGGACTAGCGCCCTCTACGAGCAGTACTTC. Amino acids: CASSIGTSALYEQYF.

The gene calls are TRBV6-2 or TRBV6-3 and TRBJ2-5; TRBD2 agrees at 11 bases. Germline loops: CDR1 MNHEY, CDR2 SVGEGT. This CDR3 comprises 16 residues. Unmatched junction bases numbered 9, after V lost 6 bases and J lost 3 bases. CDR3 loop: CASSRPGTSGKETQYF. CDR3 DNA: TGTGCCAGCAGCCGCCCTGGGACTAGCGGAAAAGAGACCCAGTACTTC.

V is TRBV30 and J is TRBJ2-5; no reliable D call. Trimming took off 2 bases at V and 5 bases at J, with 9 bases between the two ends. This CDR3 region has 12 residues. The germline V gene encodes CDR1 GTSNPN and CDR2 SVGIG (reference sequence). Here the CDR3 reads CAWSFVRETQYF. For the CDR3, the DNA is TGTGCCTGGAGTTTTGTACGGGAGACCCAGTACTTC.

The V call is TRBV18, the J call TRBJ2-7, with TRBD1 matching over 8 bases. The CDR3 is made up of 19 amino acids. Germline values: CDR1 KGHSH, CDR2 LQKENI. Trimming took 2 bases from V and 3 from J; bases not matched to a gene: 18. Here the CDR3 DNA reads TGTGCCAGCTCACCAAGGGACGGACAGGGCCATTATCAGGTCTACGAGCAGTACTTC. This gives the protein CASSPRDGQGHYQVYEQYF.

The chain is built from TRBV29-1 and TRBJ1-1; D not certain. Germline CDR1 reads SQVTM; CDR2 reads ANQGSEA. This CDR3 contains 13 residues. V was cut by 3 bases and J by 0 bases, with 8 bases left in between. The CDR3 DNA follows: TGCAGCGTTGAGGCGGGTATGAACACTGAAGCTTTCTTT. It is translated as CSVEAGMNTEAFF.

To note about this clone: This specimen includes other DNA sequences encoding the same CDR3. This sequence joins TRBV7-2 and TRBJ1-2; D gene uncertain. CDR3 size: 12 residues. Germline CDR1 SGHTA, CDR2 FQGNSA. V was cut by 1 base and J by 4 bases, with 4 bases left in between. For the CDR3, the DNA is TGTGCCAGCAGCTTAGACCTCTATGGCTACACCTTC. Protein: CASSLDLYGYTF.

This clone came up once. The chain combines TRBV27 with TRBJ2-3; 9 bases fit TRBD1. Trimming cost V 6 bases and J 5 bases; bases outside gene matches: 12. CDR3 length equals 16 residues. Germline assignment: CDR1 MNHEY and CDR2 SMNVEV (reference sequence). The chain's CDR3 is CASSPLGQGLGDTQYF. The CDR3 DNA is TGTGCCAGCAGCCCACTGGGACAGGGATTGGGAGATACGCAGTATTTT.

About this clone itself: At the DNA level, this CDR3 is encoded by other sequences in the same sample as well. The chain couples TRBV5-1 to TRBJ2-7; 9 nucleotides match TRBD1. Germline V lookup: CDR1 SGHRS, CDR2 YFSETQ. CDR3 size: 12 residues. Trimming took 4 bases from V and 6 from J; bases not matched to a gene: 2. The CDR3 coding sequence is TGCGCCAGCAGCCTGGACAGGGGCGAGCAGTACTTC. Translated, it gives CASSLDRGEQYF.

The V and J genes are TRBV12-5 and TRBJ2-3; TRBD2 matches at 9 bases. The V segment lost 3 bases and the J segment 3 bases; nucleotides outside the gene matches: 10. Germline CDR1 and CDR2: LGHNT and FRNRAP. The CDR3 extends over 17 amino acids. The chain's CDR3 is CASGFSVDAGGTDTQYF. Here the CDR3 DNA reads TGTGCTAGTGGTTTTTCAGTGGATGCGGGAGGGACAGATACGCAGTATTTT. Complete variable domain (other parts from reference TRBV12-5 and TRBJ2-3): DARVTQTPRHKVTEMGQEVTMRCQPILGHNTVFWYRQTMMQGLELLAYFRNRAPLDDSGMPKDRFSAEMPDATLATLKIQPSEPRDSAVYFCASGFSVDAGGTDTQYFGPGTRLTVL.

The gene calls are TRBV29-1 and TRBJ1-1; D is unclear. V was trimmed by 4 bases and J by 8 bases, leaving 14 bases between them. Germline V lookup: CDR1 SQVTM, CDR2 ANQGSEA. There are 12 residues in the CDR3. The CDR3 loop reads CSVGRSRAEAFF. In DNA, the CDR3 is TGCAGCGTTGGGAGATCGAGGGCCGAAGCTTTCTTT. The variable domain in full, with the rest retrieved from reference TRBV29-1 and TRBJ1-1, is SAVISQKPSRDICQRGTSLTIQCQVDSQVTMMFWYRQQPGQSLTLIATANQGSEATYESGFVIDKFPISRPNLTFSTLTVSNMSPEDSSIYLCSVGRSRAEAFFGQGTRLTVV.

The chain carries TRBV9 and TRBJ2-7; tentative D call: TRBD2 (5 bases). Germline CDR1 SGDLS, CDR2 YYNGEE. Trimming removed 0 bases at V and 6 bases at J, with 13 bases between. The CDR3 is made up of 14 amino acids. CDR3 DNA: TGTGCCAGCAGCGTAGCTGCCGGAGAGGGCGAGCAGTACTTC. Amino acid sequence: CASSVAAGEGEQYF.